Following are 5 T cell receptor beta chains from one sample sequenced in a study of blood T cell repertoires in COVID-19 (dated by TCRdb to between 2020 and 2021). Libraries came from the immunoSEQ multiplex PCR assay. As stored in TCRdb, this immuneACCESS dataset retains in-frame rearrangements with V and J assigned. A fraction of the clones does not appear; measured against another copy, unresolved V genes explain less than half of the discrepancy, and the remainder lacks a known reason. The sample yields approximately 230,000 clones; roughly 82% were counted once. The ten top clones hold roughly 4.9% of the sample. Sequencing was carried out using peripheral blood. These receptors came from a woman older than 75 with active or convalescent COVID-19.

V and J are TRBV24-1 and TRBJ2-1; perhaps TRBD1 as D (6 bases). The CDR3 is 18 residues long. Germline values: CDR1 KGHDR, CDR2 SFDVKD. With 3 bases removed from V and 3 bases from J, the gap between germline ends came to 20 bases. The CDR3 region has the DNA TGTGCCACCAGTGATGCGCGTATCCGGGACAAACTCTACAATGAGCAGTTCTTC. It specifies CATSDARIRDKLYNEQFF.

The chain is built from TRBV27 and TRBJ1-2; TRBD1 matches at 7 bases. Germline V gene sequence: CDR1 MNHEY, CDR2 SMNVEV (reference sequence). After removal of 3 bases from V and 4 bases from J, the junction contained 2 bases not matched to a gene. CDR3 length equals 13 residues. In DNA, the CDR3 is TGTGCCAGCAGTTTGACAGGGACCTATGGCTACACCTTC. Translating it yields CASSLTGTYGYTF.

CDR3 sequence (DNA): TGTGCCAGCAGCGACCAGGTGGGAGGAACAACTAATGAAAAACTGTTTTTT. As protein: CASSDQVGGTTNEKLFF. V usage is TRBV7-6 and J usage is TRBJ1-4; no firm D call. CDR1 and CDR2 from the germline V gene are SGHVS and FNYEAQ. The CDR3 runs 17 residues. Trimming took off 5 bases at V and 0 bases at J, with 16 bases between the two ends. Drawing the rest from reference TRBV7-6 and TRBJ1-4, the complete variable domain is GAGVSQSPRYKVTKRGQDVALRCDPISGHVSLYWYRQALGQGPEFLTYFNYEAQQDKSGLPNDRFSAERPEGSISTLTIQRTEQRDSAMYRCASSDQVGGTTNEKLFFGSGTQLSVL.

J is TRBJ2-2 and V is TRBV5-4; 11 nucleotides line up with TRBD2. CDR1 is SGHNT and CDR2 is YYREEE in the germline V gene (reference sequence). CDR3 length equals 16 residues. The J segment lost 4 bases and the V segment lost 3 bases, leaving 5 bases of the junction unmatched. The CDR3 region has the DNA TGTGCCAGCAGCTGGGGGGGGACTAGCGGCACCGGGGAGCTGTTTTTT. It specifies CASSWGGTSGTGELFF.

The V and J genes are TRBV21-1 and TRBJ1-3. TRBV21-1 is termed a pseudogene. The CDR3 sequence is 16 residues long. DNA for the CDR3: TGTGCCAGCAGAGTCCCGGACTATAGCTCTGGAAACACCATATATTTT. Encoded protein: CASRVPDYSSGNTIYF.